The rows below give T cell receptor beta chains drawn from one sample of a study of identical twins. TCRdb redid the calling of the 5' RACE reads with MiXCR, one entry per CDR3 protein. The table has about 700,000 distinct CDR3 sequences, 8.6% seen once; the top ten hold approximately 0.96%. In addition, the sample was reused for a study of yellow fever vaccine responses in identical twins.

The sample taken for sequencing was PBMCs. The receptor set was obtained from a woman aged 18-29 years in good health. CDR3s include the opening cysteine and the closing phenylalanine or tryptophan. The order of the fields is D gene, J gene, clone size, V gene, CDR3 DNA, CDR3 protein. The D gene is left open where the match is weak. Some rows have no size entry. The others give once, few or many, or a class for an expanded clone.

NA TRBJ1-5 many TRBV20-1 TGCAGTGCTAGAGTAGCTAAATCTGGGGTGAGCGGCAATCAGCCCCAGCATTTT CSARVAKSGVSGNQPQHF
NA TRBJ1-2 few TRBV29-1 TGCAGCGCCGTACGGGGGCTGGGTGGCTACACCTTC CSAVRGLGGYTF
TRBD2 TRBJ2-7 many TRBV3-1 TGTGCCAGCAGCCCTAGCGGGAGGGCCTACGAGCAGTACTTC CASSPSGRAYEQYF
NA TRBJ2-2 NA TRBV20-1 TGCAGTGCTAGAGATAATCAATACACCGGGGAGCTGTTTTTT CSARDNQYTGELFF
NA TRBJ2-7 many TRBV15 TGTGCCACCAGCAGAGAGGTCGATAGGGGCTTCCCTTACGAGCAGTACTTC CATSREVDRGFPYEQYF
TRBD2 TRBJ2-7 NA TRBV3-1 TGTGCCAGCTGCCAATTTTTGCGGGAGGTACACTACGAGCAGTACTTC CASCQFLREVHYEQYF
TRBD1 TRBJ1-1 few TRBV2 TGTGCCAGCAGTGGTCTGTCGACAGGGGGTGAAACTGAAGCTTTCTTT CASSGLSTGGETEAFF
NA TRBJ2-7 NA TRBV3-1 TGTGCCAGCAGCCACGCGGGCCTCCTTCACGAGCAGTACTTC CASSHAGLLHEQYF
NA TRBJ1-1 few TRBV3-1 TGTGCCAGCAGCCATACAGGGAACCCAGTCACTGAAGCTTTCTTT CASSHTGNPVTEAFF
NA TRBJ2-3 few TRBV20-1 TGCAGTGCTAGAGATTATAAGGGTTTAAGCACAGATACGCAGTATTTT CSARDYKGLSTDTQYF
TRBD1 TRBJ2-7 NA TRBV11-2 TGTGCCAGCAGCATAGCCTCGGGACAGCCATACGAGCAGTACTTC CASSIASGQPYEQYF
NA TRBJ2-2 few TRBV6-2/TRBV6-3 TGTGCCAGCACAGGACCTATCACCGGGGAGCTGTTTTTT CASTGPITGELFF
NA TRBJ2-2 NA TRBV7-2 TGTGCCAGCAGCAATGGGTACAACACCGGGGAGCTGTTTTTT CASSNGYNTGELFF
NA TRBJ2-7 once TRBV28 TGTGCCAGCAGTTTAGGTCCTGGCGGGGACCCGGGGGAGCAGTACTTC CASSLGPGGDPGEQYF
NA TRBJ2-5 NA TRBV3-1 TGTGCCAGCAGCCCCCGGACAGCAGAGACCCAGTACTTC CASSPRTAETQYF
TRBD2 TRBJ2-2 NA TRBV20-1 TGCAGTGCTAGACCCGGGACTAGCGCGAACACCGGGGAGCTGTTTTTT CSARPGTSANTGELFF
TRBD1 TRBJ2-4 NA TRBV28 TGTGCCAGCAGTCTGACAGGGTTTGGGGAAGCCAAAAACATTCAGTACTTC CASSLTGFGEAKNIQYF
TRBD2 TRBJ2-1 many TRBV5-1 TGCGCCAGCAGCTTGACTAGCGGGAGGGCCGGGTACAATGAGCAGTTCTTC CASSLTSGRAGYNEQFF
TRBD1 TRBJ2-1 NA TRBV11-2 TGTGCCAGCAGCCAGGGGACAGGGGGATTTGAGCAGTTCTTC CASSQGTGGFEQFF
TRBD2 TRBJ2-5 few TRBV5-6 TGTGCCAGCAGCTTCCCCGGGACTAGAAGAGAGACCCAGTACTTC CASSFPGTRRETQYF
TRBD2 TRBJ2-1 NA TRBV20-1 TGCAGTGCTAGCATTGCGGGAGGGCCGAATGAGCAGTTCTTC CSASIAGGPNEQFF
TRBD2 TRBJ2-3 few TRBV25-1 TGTGCCAGCAGTGAATTGGGTCTAGCGGGAGCCACAGATACGCAGTATTTT CASSELGLAGATDTQYF
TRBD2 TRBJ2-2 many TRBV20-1 TGCAGTGCTAGAGCCGGGACTAGCGGAGACACCGGGGAGCTGTTTTTT CSARAGTSGDTGELFF
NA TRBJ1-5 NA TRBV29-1 TGCAGCGTTGAAGATCCGGTAGGGTATAGCAATCAGCCCCAGCATTTT CSVEDPVGYSNQPQHF
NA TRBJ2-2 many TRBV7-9 TGTGCCATTAAAATAGCAAGTTGGACCGGGGAGCTGTTTTTT CAIKIASWTGELFF
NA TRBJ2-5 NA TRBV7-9 TGTGCCAGCAGCGACATGGACAGACAAGAGACCCAGTACTTC CASSDMDRQETQYF
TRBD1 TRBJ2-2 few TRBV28 TGTGCCAGCAGTCTAAGGGGTCGACAGGGTTCGTCCGGGGAGCTGTTTTTT CASSLRGRQGSSGELFF
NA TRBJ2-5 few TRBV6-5 TGTGCCAGCAGTTACTCGCTGGCGATGGAGACCCAGTACTTC CASSYSLAMETQYF
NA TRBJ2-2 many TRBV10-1 TGCGCCAGCAGTGAGTCAGGGAAAGTGGAGCTGTTTTTT CASSESGKVELFF
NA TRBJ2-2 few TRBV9 TGTGCCAGCAGCGTAGATCCAGGGACCGGGGAGCTGTTTTTT CASSVDPGTGELFF
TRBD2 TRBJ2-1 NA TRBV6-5 TGTGCCAGCAGTTTCGGGACTAGCGGGAGGCTAAGCTCCTACAATGAGCAGTTCTTC CASSFGTSGRLSSYNEQFF
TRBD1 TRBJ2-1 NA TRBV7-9 TGTGCCAGCAGCACCAAATTGACAGGGGAAAGCAATGAGCAGTTCTTC CASSTKLTGESNEQFF
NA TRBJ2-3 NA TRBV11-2 TGTGCCAGCAGCTTAGACGTCGGGGGACGGTTCACAGATACGCAGTATTTT CASSLDVGGRFTDTQYF
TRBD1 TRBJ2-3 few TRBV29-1 TGCAGCGTTCGCCCCGGGACAGGCGGCACAGATACGCAGTATTTT CSVRPGTGGTDTQYF
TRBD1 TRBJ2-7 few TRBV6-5 TGTGCCAGCAGTTACTCGAACGGCAGGGGGATAATCGAGCAGTACTTC CASSYSNGRGIIEQYF
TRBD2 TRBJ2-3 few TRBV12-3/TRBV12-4 TGTGCCACCATCCCGGGACTAGCGGTATCAGATACGCAGTATTTT CATIPGLAVSDTQYF
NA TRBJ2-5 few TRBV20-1 TGCAGTGCTAGGGCTACAGGGATTCCTGAGACCCAGTACTTC CSARATGIPETQYF
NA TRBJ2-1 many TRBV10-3 TGTGCCATCGCACTACTCGGAAGCTCCTACAATGAGCAGTTCTTC CAIALLGSSYNEQFF
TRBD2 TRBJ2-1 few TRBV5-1 TGCGCCACCCATAAACTAGCGGGGGGCCCTCCCTACAATGAGCAGTTCTTC CATHKLAGGPPYNEQFF
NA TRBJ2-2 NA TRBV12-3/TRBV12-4 TGTGCCAGCAGTTTAGACGTGGGGCCCACCGGGGAGCTGTTTTTT CASSLDVGPTGELFF
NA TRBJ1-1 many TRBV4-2 TGTGCCAGCAGCTACGAACGGGGGTCTGAAGCTTTCTTT CASSYERGSEAFF
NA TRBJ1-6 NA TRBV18 TGTGCCAGCTCACACAACGACCGCCTCTCACCCCTCCACTTT CASSHNDRLSPLHF
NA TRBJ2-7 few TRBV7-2 TGTGCCAGCAGCTTGTGGACGGATTACTACGAGCAGTACTTC CASSLWTDYYEQYF
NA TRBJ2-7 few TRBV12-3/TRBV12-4 TGTGCCAGTGGGTCCGCGGGCCGGCACGAGCAGTACTTC CASGSAGRHEQYF
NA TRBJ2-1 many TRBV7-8 TGTGCCAGCACCCCCGGGACTCCCAATGAGCAGTTCTTC CASTPGTPNEQFF
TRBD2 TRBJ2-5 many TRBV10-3 TGTGCCATCAAAGTAAGGGGGCGACTAGCGGGAGGAGAAGAGACCCAGTACTTC CAIKVRGRLAGGEETQYF
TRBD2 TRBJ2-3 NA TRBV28 TGTGCCAGCCACCAGGCGGGTAGCGGGAGGTTCACAGATACGCAGTATTTT CASHQAGSGRFTDTQYF
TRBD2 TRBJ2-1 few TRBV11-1 TGTGCCAGCAGCTTACGGTGGTTAAGGACTAGCGACTCCTACAATGAGCAGTTCTTC CASSLRWLRTSDSYNEQFF
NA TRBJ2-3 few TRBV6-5 TGTGCCAGCAGGAACAGGGTCGATACGCAGTATTTT CASRNRVDTQYF
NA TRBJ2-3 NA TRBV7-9 TGTGCCAGCAGCTCCCTCCGACAGGGCACAGATACGCAGTATTTT CASSSLRQGTDTQYF
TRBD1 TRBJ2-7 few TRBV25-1 TGTGCCAGCAGTAGACAGGGGGTCGGCTCCTACGAGCAGTACTTC CASSRQGVGSYEQYF
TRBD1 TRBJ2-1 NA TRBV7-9 TGTGCCAGCGGGGGGACAGGATACAATGAGCAGTTCTTC CASGGTGYNEQFF
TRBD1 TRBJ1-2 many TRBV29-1 TGCAGCGTTGGAGGACAGGGACTTATCTATGGCTACACCTTC CSVGGQGLIYGYTF
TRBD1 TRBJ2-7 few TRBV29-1 TGCAGCGTTGAGTTAAGGACAGGGGCTTTATACGAGCAGTACTTC CSVELRTGALYEQYF